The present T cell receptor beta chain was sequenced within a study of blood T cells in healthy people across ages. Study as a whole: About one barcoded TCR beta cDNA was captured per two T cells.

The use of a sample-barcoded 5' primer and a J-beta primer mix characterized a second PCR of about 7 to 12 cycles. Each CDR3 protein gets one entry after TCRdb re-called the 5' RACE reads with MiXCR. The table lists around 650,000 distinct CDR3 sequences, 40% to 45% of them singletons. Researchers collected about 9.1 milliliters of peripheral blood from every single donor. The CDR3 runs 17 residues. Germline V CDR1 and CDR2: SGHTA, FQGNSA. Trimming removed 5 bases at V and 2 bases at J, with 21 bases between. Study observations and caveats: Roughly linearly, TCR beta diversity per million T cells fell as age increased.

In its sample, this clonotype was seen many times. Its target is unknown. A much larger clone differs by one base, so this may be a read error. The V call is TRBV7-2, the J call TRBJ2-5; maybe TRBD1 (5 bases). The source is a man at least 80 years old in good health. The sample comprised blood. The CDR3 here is CASSRIGAPRRQETQYF. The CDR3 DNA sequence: TGTGCCAGCAGCCGAATAGGGGCGCCGCGTCGGCAAGAGACCCAGTACTTC.